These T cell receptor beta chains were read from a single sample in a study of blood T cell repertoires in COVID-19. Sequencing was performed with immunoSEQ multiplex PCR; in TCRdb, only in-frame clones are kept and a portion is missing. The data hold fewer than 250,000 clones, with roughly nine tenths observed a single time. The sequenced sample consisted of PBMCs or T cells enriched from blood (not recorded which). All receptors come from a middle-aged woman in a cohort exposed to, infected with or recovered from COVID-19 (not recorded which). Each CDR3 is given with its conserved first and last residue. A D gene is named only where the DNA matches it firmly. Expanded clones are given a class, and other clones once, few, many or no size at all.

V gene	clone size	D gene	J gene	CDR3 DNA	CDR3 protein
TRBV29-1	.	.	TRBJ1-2	TGCAGCGTTACCGACTCTCTTAACTATGGCTACACCTTC	CSVTDSLNYGYTF
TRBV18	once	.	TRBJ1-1	TGTGCCAGCTCAGAGTTAGTGAACACTGAAGCTTTCTTT	CASSELVNTEAFF
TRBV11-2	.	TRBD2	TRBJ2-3	TGTGCCAGCAGCTTACCCCGGGGTAGCGGGAGGGAGACAGATACGCAGTATTTT	CASSLPRGSGRETDTQYF
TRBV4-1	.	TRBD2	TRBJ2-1	TGCGCCAGCAGACCCCGGACTAGCGGGGGGGTCGATGAGCAGTTCTTC	CASRPRTSGGVDEQFF
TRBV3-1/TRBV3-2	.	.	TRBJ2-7	TGTGCCAGCAGCCTCTCGAGGTACAGGGTTGCGGAGCAGTACTTC	CASSLSRYRVAEQYF
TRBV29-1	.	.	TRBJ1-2	TGCAGCGTTGAGTCTGCCCTACCATATGGCTACACCTTC	CSVESALPYGYTF
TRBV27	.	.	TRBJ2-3	TGTGCCAGCACCTGGACAATCACAGATACGCAGTATTTT	CASTWTITDTQYF
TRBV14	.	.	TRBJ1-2	TGTGCCAGCAGCCAAGGGCGACGTGGGGCAGCCGATGGCTACACCTTC	CASSQGRRGAADGYTF
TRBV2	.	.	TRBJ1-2	TGTGCCAGCAGCCGGGACACCAACTATGGCTACACCTTC	CASSRDTNYGYTF
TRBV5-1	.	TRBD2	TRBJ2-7	TGCGCCAGCAGCACGTGGACTAGCGAACTACCCTACGAGCAGTACTTC	CASSTWTSELPYEQYF
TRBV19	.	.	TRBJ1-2	TGTGCCAGTAGTCTAAGCTACTATGGCTACACCTTC	CASSLSYYGYTF
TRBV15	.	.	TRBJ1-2	TGTGCCACCAGCAGAGAGGTGGCGGGAACGAACACCTTC	CATSREVAGTNTF
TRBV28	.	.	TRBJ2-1	TGTGCCAGCAGTTTATATCGGGTCCATGAGCAGTTCTTC	CASSLYRVHEQFF
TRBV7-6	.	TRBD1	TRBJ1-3	TGTGCCAGCAGCGTCTCAGGGGGCAGTGGAAACACCATATATTTT	CASSVSGGSGNTIYF
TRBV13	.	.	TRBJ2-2	TGTGCCAGCAGCCCAAAGGGGTCGAACACCGGGGAGCTGTTTTTT	CASSPKGSNTGELFF
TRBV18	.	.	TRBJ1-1	TGTGCCAGCTCACCAAGTCGGGGAAGGACTGAAGCTTTCTTT	CASSPSRGRTEAFF
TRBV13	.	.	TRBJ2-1	TGTGCCAGCAGCTTAATGGCAGAGGCCTACAATGAGCAGTTCTTC	CASSLMAEAYNEQFF
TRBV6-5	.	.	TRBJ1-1	TGTGCCAGCAGTCCGGGGTGGGGCACTGAAGCTTTCTTT	CASSPGWGTEAFF
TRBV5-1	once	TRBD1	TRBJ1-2	TGCGCCAGCAGCTTACCGCCGGGACAGGGACGAAACTATGGCTACACCTTC	CASSLPPGQGRNYGYTF
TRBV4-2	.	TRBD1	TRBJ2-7	TGTGCCAGCAGCCAAGGGGACAGGGGAGCATACGAGCAGTACTTC	CASSQGDRGAYEQYF
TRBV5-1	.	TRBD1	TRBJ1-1	TGCGCCAGCAGCTTGGCCAGGGACAGGGGAAACACTGAAGCTTTCTTT	CASSLARDRGNTEAFF
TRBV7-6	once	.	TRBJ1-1	TGTGCCAGCAGCTTAGATGAGAGGTCAGGTATGCGGGACACTGAAGCTTTCTTT	CASSLDERSGMRDTEAFF
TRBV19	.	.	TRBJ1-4	TGTGCCAGTAGCTACTCCGGGACAAATAATGAAAAACTGTTTTTT	CASSYSGTNNEKLFF
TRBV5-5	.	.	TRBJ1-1	TGTGCCAGCAGCCTGCAGAGGGCTAAAATGAACACTGAAGCTTTCTTT	CASSLQRAKMNTEAFF
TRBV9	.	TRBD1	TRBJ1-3	TGTGCCAGCAGCGCCGGGACAGGGACAAACACCATATATTTT	CASSAGTGTNTIYF
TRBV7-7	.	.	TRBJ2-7	TGTGCCAGCAGCCCGGGTGGGGGCAGCGGCTACGAGCAGTACTTC	CASSPGGGSGYEQYF
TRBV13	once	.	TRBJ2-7	TGTGCCAGCAGCTCAAACCCGAGCGAGCAGTACTTC	CASSSNPSEQYF
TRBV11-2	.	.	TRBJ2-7	TGTGCCAGCAGCCCCCCGGGTCGCTACGAGCAGTACTTC	CASSPPGRYEQYF